These 17 T cell receptor beta chains were sequenced from one sample in a study of cytomegalovirus exposure and HLA in healthy donors. The PCR contained 60 Vbeta and 13 Jbeta primers. The table came from immunoSEQ multiplex PCR; TCRdb's copy has only in-frame clones and leaves some out. The profile shows some 120,000 clones, just under 75% of them singletons. Material: PBMCs. These receptors all stem from a man aged 60 to 69 in good health and CMV-seropositive.

CDR3 in amino acids: CASSQVPIYGYTF. The CDR3 DNA reads as TGTGCCAGCAGTCAGGTTCCGATCTATGGCTACACCTTC. The rearrangement uses TRBV6-1 and TRBJ1-2, with D hard to call. V dropped 5 bases and J dropped 4 bases, with 11 bases sitting between them. Germline values: CDR1 MNHNS, CDR2 SASEGT. The CDR3 is 13 amino acids.

The rearrangement joins TRBV15 to TRBJ1-1; D perhaps matches TRBD1 (6 bases). Trimming left V 0 bases short and J 7 bases short, with 9 bases between. This CDR3 comprises 13 residues. Germline CDR1 and CDR2: LNHNV and YYDKDF (reference sequence). The CDR3 region is CATSRDTGYEAFF. DNA of the CDR3: TGTGCCACCAGCAGAGATACAGGGTATGAAGCTTTCTTT.

This clone was found once. CDR3 nucleotide sequence: TGTGCCAGCAGCTCCTATCCGGGGAGAGACTATGGCTACACCTTC. Protein product: CASSSYPGRDYGYTF. The J gene is TRBJ1-2, the V gene TRBV7-9; no reliable D call. CDR1 SEHNR and CDR2 FQNEAQ come from the germline V gene (reference sequence). The germline V and J ends were trimmed by 4 bases and 3 bases, with 15 bases remaining between them. The CDR3 loop spans 15 amino acids.

V and J are TRBV6-1 and TRBJ2-3; 10 positions match TRBD2. The junction had 6 bases not matched to a gene; V was cut back by 6 bases and J by 3 bases. Germline CDR1 is MNHNS and CDR2 is SASEGT. The CDR3 covers 15 residues. This CDR3 reads CASSLKRGGTDTQYF. The CDR3 DNA reads as TGTGCCAGCAGCTTGAAGCGGGGGGGGACAGATACGCAGTATTTT.

The gene calls are TRBV5-6 and TRBJ2-5; D call uncertain. V shed 1 base and J shed 5 bases, with 6 bases lying between them. The CDR3 is made up of 12 amino acids. CDR1 and CDR2 from the germline V gene are SGHDT and YYEEEE. The CDR3 DNA sequence: TGTGCCAGCAGCTTGTATCAGGAGACCCAGTACTTC. It specifies CASSLYQETQYF.

This chain links TRBV5-1 with TRBJ1-4; 7 bases map to TRBD1. The ends lost 4 bases at V and 0 bases at J; junction bases unmatched: 9. This CDR3 spans 17 amino acids. The germline CDR1 and CDR2 sequences are SGHRS and YFSETQ. The DNA for the CDR3 is TGCGCCAGCAGCACGGGACAGCAGTTAGCAACTAATGAAAAACTGTTTTTT. It encodes CASSTGQQLATNEKLFF.

This chain connects TRBV5-4 to TRBJ2-2; D possibly corresponds to TRBD2 (5 bases). Trimming took off 5 bases at V and 5 bases at J, with 19 bases between the two ends. Per the germline V gene, CDR1 is SGHNT and CDR2 is YYREEE (reference sequence). The CDR3 runs to 16 residues. This CDR3 reads CASSPRRGLRTGELFF. In nucleotides, the CDR3 is TGTGCCAGCAGTCCGAGGAGAGGGCTGCGGACCGGGGAGCTGTTTTTT.

There are a few counts of this clone. This chain joins TRBV6-5 and TRBJ2-5; TRBD1 aligns across 10 bases. This CDR3 comprises 15 residues. V lost 6 bases and J lost 3; bases outside the gene matches: 7. Germline values: CDR1 MNHEY, CDR2 SVGAGI. DNA for the CDR3: TGTGCCAGCAGCCGTGCCGGGACAGGGGAAGAGACCCAGTACTTC. Protein product: CASSRAGTGEETQYF.

The count of this clone is one. The rearrangement uses TRBV9 and TRBJ1-5, with D maybe TRBD1 (5 bases). Looked up from germline, CDR1 is SGDLS and CDR2 is YYNGEE. V shed 2 bases and J shed 5 bases, with 14 bases lying between them. The CDR3 extends over 15 amino acids. This CDR3 is CASSVGPNEDQPQHF. In DNA, the CDR3 is TGTGCCAGCAGCGTGGGGCCAAACGAGGATCAGCCCCAGCATTTT.

The chain carries TRBV6-5 and TRBJ1-6; D remains unclear. Deletions cut 3 bases from V and 9 bases from J, with 15 bases between. This CDR3 region has 15 residues. Germline CDR1 MNHEY, CDR2 SVGAGI. The chain's CDR3 is CASSYTPPPGSPLHF. The CDR3, as DNA: TGTGCCAGCAGTTATACACCCCCTCCGGGTTCACCCCTCCACTTT.

The chain has TRBV7-3 and TRBJ1-5; D is unresolved. The germline CDR1 and CDR2 sequences are SGHTA and FQGTGA. The CDR3 contains 13 residues. The V gene lost 0 bases and the J gene lost 5 bases, with 5 bases spanning the gap. The CDR3 DNA is TGTGCCAGCAGCTTAACTCGGGATCAGCCCCAGCATTTT. Its protein is CASSLTRDQPQHF.

The V and J genes are TRBV7-6 and TRBJ2-7; 9 nucleotides agree with TRBD1. This CDR3 has 15 amino acids. V was clipped by 3 bases and J by 6 bases; unmatched bases: 9. Germline lookup yields CDR1 SGHVS and CDR2 FNYEAQ. The CDR3 DNA reads as TGTGCCAGCAGCTTTTACCGGGGACAGGGAGGCGAGCAGTACTTC. It is translated as CASSFYRGQGGEQYF.

The chain couples TRBV7-9 to TRBJ1-1; D is uncertain. V was shortened by 1 base and J by 5 bases, with 5 bases between the two germline ends. The CDR3 is 12 amino acids. The germline CDR1 and CDR2 sequences are SEHNR and FQNEAQ (reference sequence). DNA of the CDR3: TGTGCCAGCAGCTTAGTCGAGACTGAAGCTTTCTTT. Encoded protein: CASSLVETEAFF.

This chain connects TRBV14 to TRBJ1-3, with D unresolved. Looked up from germline, CDR1 is SGHDN and CDR2 is FVKESK. V dropped 1 base and J dropped 0 bases, with 4 bases sitting between them. This CDR3 is 14 amino acids long. The DNA for the CDR3 is TGTGCCAGCAGCCAAGTAGTCTCTGGAAACACCATATATTTT. Translating it yields CASSQVVSGNTIYF.

J is TRBJ1-1 and V is TRBV18; D gene unclear. CDR1 KGHSH and CDR2 LQKENI come from the germline V gene. The CDR3 totals 18 residues. Trimming took 3 bases from V and 2 from J, leaving 22 bases between them. CDR3 sequence (DNA): TGTGCCAGCTCACCGGCCCTCAACAGCCGGTATACTAACACTGAAGCTTTCTTT. The encoded protein is CASSPALNSRYTNTEAFF.

The J gene is TRBJ2-5, the V gene TRBV30, with D tentatively TRBD1 (5 bases). The J call could be wrong; TRBJ2-7 is a better fit for the DNA end. Germline lookup yields CDR1 GTSNPN and CDR2 SVGIG (reference sequence). The CDR3 runs 13 residues. This CDR3 is CAWSGTLTYEQYF. The CDR3 region has the DNA TGTGCCTGGAGTGGGACACTTACCTACGAGCAGTACTTC.

This clone was seen only a few times. The gene calls are TRBV27 and TRBJ2-7; D possibly corresponds to TRBD1 (6 bases). Trimming left V 5 bases short and J 3 bases short, with 23 bases between. Per the germline V gene, CDR1 is MNHEY and CDR2 is SMNVEV (reference sequence). The CDR3 has 17 residues. CDR3 sequence: CASSRKIPDSLNYEQYF. CDR3 DNA: TGTGCCAGCAGTCGGAAAATTCCGGACAGTTTGAACTACGAGCAGTACTTC.